This TCR beta chain was captured in a study of cytomegalovirus exposure and HLA in healthy donors. About the research overall: Researchers previously reported finding 100 million or so unique TCR beta sequences from 150 million to 200 million T cells. Study findings and constraints: Highest at DRB1 and lowest at HLA-C, TCR association rates differed among HLA loci in a later analysis. Productive rates of about 87% or about 30% were seen for most TCR beta V segments in an earlier analysis. Cytomegalovirus association was assigned to about 150 TCR beta chains.

Trimming removed 6 bases at V and 0 bases at J, with 9 bases between. Germline lookup yields CDR1 LNHDA and CDR2 SQIVND (reference sequence). This CDR3 spans 15 amino acids. PCR employed 60 Vbeta and 13 Jbeta primers. Sequenced by immunoSEQ multiplex PCR; TCRdb stores in-frame clones only, minus some. The data show roughly 240,000 clones, 78% seen once. This clone occurred a few times. Its antigen is as yet unknown. This TCR derives from a boy younger than 18 in good health and CMV-seronegative. The sequencing sample was made of PBMCs. V gene TRBV19 combines with J gene TRBJ2-6, with D perhaps matching TRBD2 (5 bases). Here the CDR3 DNA reads TGTGCCAGTAGGCTGGGAGACTCTGGGGCCAACGTCCTGACTTTC. Translated, it gives CASRLGDSGANVLTF.